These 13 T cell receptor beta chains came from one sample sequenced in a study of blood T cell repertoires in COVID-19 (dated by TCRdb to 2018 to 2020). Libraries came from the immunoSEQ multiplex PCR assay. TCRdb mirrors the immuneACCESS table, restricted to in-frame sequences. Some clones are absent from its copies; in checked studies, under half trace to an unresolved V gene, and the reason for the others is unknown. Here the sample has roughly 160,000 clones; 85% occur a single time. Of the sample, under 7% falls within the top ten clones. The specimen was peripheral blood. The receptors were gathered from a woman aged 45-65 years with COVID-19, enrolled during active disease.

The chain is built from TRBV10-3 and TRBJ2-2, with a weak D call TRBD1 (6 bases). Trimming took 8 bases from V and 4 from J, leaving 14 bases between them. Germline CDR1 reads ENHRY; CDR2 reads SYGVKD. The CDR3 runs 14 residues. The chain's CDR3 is CAIALTGRTGELFF. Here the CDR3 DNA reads TGTGCCATCGCACTGACAGGACGCACCGGGGAGCTGTTTTTT.

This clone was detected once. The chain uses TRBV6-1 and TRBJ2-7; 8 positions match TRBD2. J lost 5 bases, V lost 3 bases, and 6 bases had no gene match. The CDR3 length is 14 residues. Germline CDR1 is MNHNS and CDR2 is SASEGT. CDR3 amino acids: CASSDQGLVNEQYF. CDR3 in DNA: TGTGCCAGCAGTGACCAGGGACTAGTTAACGAGCAGTACTTC.

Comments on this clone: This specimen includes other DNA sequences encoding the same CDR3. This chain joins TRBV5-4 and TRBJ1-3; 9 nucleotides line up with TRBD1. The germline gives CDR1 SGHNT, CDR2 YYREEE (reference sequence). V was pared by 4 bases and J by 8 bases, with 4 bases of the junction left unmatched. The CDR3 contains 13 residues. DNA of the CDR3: TGTGCCAGCAGCACACAGGGGGCTCACACCATATATTTT. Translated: CASSTQGAHTIYF.

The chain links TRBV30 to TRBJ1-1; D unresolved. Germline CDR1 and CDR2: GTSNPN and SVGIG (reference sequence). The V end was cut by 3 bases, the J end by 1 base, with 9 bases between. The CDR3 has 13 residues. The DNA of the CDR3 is TGTGCCTGGAGGGCCCTAGGGAACACTGAAGCTTTCTTT. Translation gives CAWRALGNTEAFF.

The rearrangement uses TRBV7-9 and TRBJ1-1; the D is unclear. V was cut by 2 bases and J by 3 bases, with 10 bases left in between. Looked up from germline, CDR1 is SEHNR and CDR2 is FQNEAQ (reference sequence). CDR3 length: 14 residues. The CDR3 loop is CASSLRQEDTEAFF. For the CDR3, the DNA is TGTGCCAGCAGCTTACGTCAGGAGGACACTGAAGCTTTCTTT.

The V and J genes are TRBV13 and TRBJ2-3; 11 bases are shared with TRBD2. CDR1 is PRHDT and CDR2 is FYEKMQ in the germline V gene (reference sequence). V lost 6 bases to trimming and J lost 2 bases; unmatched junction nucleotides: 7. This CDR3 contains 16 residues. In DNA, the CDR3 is TGTGCCAGCAGTCCTAGCGGGGGGCGTATCACAGATACGCAGTATTTT. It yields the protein CASSPSGGRITDTQYF.

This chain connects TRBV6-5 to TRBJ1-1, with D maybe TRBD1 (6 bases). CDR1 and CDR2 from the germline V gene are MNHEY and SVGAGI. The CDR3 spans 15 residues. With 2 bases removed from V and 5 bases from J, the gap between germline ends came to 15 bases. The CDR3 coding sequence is TGTGCCAGCAGTTACCTCCGGGGGGGGGCTACTGAAGCTTTCTTT. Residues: CASSYLRGGATEAFF.

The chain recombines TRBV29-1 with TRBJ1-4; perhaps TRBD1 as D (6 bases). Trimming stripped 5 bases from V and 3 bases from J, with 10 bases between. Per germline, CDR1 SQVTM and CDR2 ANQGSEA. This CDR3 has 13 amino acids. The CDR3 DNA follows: TGCAGCGTTCCGGGACACTCTAATGAAAAACTGTTTTTT. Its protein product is CSVPGHSNEKLFF.

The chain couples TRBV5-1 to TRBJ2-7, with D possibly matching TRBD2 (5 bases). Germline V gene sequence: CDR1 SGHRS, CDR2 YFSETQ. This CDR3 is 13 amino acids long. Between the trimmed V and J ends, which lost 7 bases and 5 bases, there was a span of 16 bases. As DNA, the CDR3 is TGCGCCAGCCGGAACGGAGCGGCCCACGAGCAGTACTTC. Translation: CASRNGAAHEQYF.

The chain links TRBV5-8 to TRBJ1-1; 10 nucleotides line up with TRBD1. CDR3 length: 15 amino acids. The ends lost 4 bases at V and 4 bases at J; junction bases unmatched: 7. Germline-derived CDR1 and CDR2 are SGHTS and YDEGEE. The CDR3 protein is CASSGGTGDVTEAFF. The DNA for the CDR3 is TGTGCCAGCAGCGGGGGGACAGGGGACGTCACTGAAGCTTTCTTT. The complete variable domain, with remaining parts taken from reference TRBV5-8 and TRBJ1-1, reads EAGVTQSPTHLIKTRGQQATLRCSPISGHTSVYWYQQALGLGLQFLLWYDEGEERNRGNFPPRFSGRQFPNYSSELNVNALELEDSALYLCASSGGTGDVTEAFFGQGTRLTVV.

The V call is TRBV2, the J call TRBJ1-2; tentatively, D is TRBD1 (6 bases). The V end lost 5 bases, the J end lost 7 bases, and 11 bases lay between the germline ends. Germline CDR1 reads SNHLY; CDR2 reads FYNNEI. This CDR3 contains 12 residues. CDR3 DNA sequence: TGTGCCAGCAGTAACAGGGATGGTGGCTACACCTTC. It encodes CASSNRDGGYTF.

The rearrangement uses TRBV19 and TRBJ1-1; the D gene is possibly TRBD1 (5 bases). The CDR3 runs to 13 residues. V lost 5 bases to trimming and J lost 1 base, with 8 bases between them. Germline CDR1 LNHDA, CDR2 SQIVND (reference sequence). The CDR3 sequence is CASSQGKNTEAFF. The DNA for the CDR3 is TGTGCCAGTAGTCAGGGCAAGAACACTGAAGCTTTCTTT.

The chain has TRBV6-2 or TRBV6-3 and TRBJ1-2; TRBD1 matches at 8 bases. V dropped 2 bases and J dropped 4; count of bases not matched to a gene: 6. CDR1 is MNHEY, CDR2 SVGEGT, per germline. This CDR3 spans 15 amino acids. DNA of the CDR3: TGTGCCAGCAGTTACGGAGGACAGGGAGGCTATGGCTACACCTTC. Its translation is CASSYGGQGGYGYTF.